This TCR beta chain was recorded in a study of T cells expressing NK-cell markers. Across the whole study: Obtained from sorted CD3+CD56+NKG2C+, CD3+CD56+NKG2C- and CD3+CD56-NKG2C+ T cells were the TCR beta repertoires.

TCRdb reprocessed the 5' RACE reads and stores each CDR3 protein as one record, lacking DNA. This sample contains about 300,000 distinct CDR3 sequences. In germline, CDR1 is SGHRS, CDR2 YFSETQ. There are 13 residues in the CDR3. As concerns this clonotype: The antigen is unknown.

Whole-study findings and limits: The CD3+CD56-NKG2C+ fraction was also led by these clonotypes in a handful of donors.

The gene calls are TRBV5-1 and TRBJ1-2. Sequences were obtained from blood T cells: a sorted CD56 or NKG2C T cell subset, CD4+ or CD8+ T cells, or bulk PBMC T cells (not recorded which). The source of this sequence is a woman between 18 and 75 years old in good health. CDR3 sequence: CASSLGRPYGYTF. Looking up the rest from reference TRBV5-1 and TRBJ1-2 gives the full variable domain: KAGVTQTPRYLIKTRGQQVTLSCSPISGHRSVSWYQQTPGQGLQFLFEYFSETQRNKGNFPGRFSGRQFSNSRSEMNVSTLELGDSALYLCASSLGRPYGYTFGSGTRLTVV.